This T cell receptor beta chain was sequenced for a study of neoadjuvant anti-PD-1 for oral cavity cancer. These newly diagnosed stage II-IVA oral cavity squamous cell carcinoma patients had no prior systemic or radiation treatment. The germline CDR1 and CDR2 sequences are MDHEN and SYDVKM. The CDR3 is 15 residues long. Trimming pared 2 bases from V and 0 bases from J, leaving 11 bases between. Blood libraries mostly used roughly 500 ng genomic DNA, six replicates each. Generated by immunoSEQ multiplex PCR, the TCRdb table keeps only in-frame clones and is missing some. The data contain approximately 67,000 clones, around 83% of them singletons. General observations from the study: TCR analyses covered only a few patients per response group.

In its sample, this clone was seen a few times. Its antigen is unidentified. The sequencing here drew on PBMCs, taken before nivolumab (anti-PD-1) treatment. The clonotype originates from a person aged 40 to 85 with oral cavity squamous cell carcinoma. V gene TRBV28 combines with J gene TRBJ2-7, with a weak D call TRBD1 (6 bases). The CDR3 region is CASSLSDRHSYEQYF. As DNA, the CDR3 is TGTGCCAGCAGTTTAAGCGACAGGCACTCCTACGAGCAGTACTTC. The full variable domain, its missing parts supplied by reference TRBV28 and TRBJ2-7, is DVKVTQSSRYLVKRTGEKVFLECVQDMDHENMFWYRQDPGLGLRLIYFSYDVKMKEKGDIPEGYSVSREKKERFSLILESASTNQTSMYLCASSLSDRHSYEQYFGPGTRLTVT.